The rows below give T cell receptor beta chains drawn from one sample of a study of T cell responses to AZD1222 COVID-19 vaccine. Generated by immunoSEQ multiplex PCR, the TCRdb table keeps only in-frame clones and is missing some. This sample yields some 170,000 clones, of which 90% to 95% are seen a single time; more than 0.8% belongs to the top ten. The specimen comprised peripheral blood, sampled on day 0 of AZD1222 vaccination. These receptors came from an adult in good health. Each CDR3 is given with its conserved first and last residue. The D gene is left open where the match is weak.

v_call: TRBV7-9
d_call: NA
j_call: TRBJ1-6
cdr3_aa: CASSVEAGTPLHF

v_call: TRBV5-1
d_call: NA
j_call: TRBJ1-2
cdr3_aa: CASSLGYGYTF

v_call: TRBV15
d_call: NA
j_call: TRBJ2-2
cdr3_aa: CATSRDGRGQLFF

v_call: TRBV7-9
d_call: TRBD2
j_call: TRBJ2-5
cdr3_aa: CASEGLAMETQYF

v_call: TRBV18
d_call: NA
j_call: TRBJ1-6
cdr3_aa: CASSPGSSYNSPLHF

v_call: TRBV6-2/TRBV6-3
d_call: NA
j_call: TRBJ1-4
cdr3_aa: CASSPHRTDNEKLFF

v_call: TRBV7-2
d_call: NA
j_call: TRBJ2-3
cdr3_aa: CASSLAAGASTDTQYF

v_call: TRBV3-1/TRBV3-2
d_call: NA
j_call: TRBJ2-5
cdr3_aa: CASSPAGSIQETQYF

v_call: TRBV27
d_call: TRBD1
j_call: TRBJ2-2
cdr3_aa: CASSLFPPGGSINTGELFF

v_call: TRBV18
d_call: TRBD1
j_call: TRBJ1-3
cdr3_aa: CASSRGQGRENTIYF

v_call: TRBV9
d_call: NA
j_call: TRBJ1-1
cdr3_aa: CASSVDRNTEAFF

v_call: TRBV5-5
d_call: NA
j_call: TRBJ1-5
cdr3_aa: CASSLIVGGYQPQHF

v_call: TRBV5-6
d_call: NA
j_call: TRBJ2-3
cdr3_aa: CASSLPPGLITDTQYF

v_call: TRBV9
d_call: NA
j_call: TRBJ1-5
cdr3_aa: CASSLGINQPQHF

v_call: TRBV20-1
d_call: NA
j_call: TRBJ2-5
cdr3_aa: CSASRIETQYF

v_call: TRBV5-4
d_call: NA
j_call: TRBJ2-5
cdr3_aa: CASSLVGRSETQYF

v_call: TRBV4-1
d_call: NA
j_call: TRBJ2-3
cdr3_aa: CASSQGMSFGTDTQYF

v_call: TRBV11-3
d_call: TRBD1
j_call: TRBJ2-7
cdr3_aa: CASSGDRGLPTYEQYF

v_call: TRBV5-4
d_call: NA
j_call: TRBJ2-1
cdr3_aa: CASRSGPNNEQFF

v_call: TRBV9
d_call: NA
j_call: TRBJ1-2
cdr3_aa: CASTRDDSGDLGGYTF

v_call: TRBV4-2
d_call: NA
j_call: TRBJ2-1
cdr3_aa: CASSQGWFDEQFF

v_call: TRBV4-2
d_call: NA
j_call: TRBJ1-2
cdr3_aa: CASSPSEGSGYTF

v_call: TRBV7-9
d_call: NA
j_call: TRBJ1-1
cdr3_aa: CASILWSSNTEAFF

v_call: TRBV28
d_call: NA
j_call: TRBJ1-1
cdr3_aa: CASSPPNTEAFF

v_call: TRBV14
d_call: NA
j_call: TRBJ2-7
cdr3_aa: CASSQELRGEQYF

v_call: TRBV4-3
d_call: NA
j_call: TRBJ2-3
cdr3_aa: CASSQGGAGATDTQYF

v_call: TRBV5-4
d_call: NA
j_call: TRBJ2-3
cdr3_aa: CASSPDIAGNPDTQYF

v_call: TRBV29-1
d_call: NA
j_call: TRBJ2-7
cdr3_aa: CSVDVAPYEQYF

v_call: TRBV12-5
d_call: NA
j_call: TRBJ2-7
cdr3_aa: CASAFITKRRIFSYEQYF

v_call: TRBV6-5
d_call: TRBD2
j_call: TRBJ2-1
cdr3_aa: CASSYSGLSFF

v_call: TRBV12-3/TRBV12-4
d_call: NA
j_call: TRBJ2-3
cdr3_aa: CASSLRDTQYF

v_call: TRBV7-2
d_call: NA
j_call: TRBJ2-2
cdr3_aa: CASSRQRSANTGELFF

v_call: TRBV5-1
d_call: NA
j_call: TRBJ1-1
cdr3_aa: CASSLESGFRTEAFF

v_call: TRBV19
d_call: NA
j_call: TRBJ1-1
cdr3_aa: CASRTQGFAEAFF

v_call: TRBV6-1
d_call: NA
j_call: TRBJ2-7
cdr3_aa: CASSEAPGAELYEQYF

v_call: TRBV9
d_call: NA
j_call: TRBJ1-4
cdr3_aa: CASSGLVQGNEKLFF

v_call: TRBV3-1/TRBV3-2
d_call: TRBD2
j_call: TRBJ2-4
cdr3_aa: CASSRGLTSGGPGAKNIQYF

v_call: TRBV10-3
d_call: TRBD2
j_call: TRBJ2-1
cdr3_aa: CATRGTSGGQTYNEQFF

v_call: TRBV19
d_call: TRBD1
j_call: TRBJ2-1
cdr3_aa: CASSTRTGVLGREQFF

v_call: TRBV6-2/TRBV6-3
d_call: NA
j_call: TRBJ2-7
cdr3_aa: CASSYPYLSRSYEQYF

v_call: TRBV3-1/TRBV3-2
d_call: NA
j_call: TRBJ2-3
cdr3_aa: CASSRRTARSTDTQYF

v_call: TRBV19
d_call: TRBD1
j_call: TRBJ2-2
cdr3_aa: CASSIPWVRTGPRWTGELFF

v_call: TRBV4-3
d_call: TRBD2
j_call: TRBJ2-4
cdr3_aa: CASSLERGVAKNIQYF

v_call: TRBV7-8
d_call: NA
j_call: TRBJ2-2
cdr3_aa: CASSLEGRIANTGELFF

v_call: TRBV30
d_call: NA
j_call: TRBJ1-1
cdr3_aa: CACGRSEAFF

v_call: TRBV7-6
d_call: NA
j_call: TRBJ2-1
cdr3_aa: CASSLVELGERGSYNEQFF

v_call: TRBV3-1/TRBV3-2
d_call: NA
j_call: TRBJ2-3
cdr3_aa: CASSQDGGGGPDTQYF

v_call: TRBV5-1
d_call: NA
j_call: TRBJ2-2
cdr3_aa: CASSLSGNTGELFF